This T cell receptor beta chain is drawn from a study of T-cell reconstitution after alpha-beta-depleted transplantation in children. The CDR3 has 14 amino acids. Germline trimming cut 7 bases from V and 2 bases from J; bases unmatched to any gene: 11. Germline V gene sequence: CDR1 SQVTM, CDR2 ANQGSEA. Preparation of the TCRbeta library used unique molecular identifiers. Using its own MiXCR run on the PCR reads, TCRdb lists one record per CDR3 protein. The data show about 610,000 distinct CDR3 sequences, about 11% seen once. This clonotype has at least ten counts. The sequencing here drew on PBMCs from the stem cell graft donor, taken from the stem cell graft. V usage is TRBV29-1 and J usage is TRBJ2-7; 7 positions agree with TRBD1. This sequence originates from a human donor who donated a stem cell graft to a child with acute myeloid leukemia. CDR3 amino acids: CSARQQGTPYEQYF. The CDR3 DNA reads TGCAGCGCAAGACAACAGGGGACCCCCTACGAGCAGTACTTC.